This TCR beta chain was found in a study of blood T cell repertoires in COVID-19. Whole-study context: Samples came from the United States, Italy and Spain, spanning acute and convalescent COVID-19.

In the authors' methods: Amplifying reference gene primers gave estimates of nucleated cell counts. Assay used: immunoSEQ multiplex PCR; TCRdb lists only in-frame clones, some missing. Clonal size and the V and J genes are those of that table, whereas D and trimming came from the DNA. Here the sample spans about 200,000 clones, around 85% being singletons. Germline assignment: CDR1 LGHDT and CDR2 YNNKEL (reference sequence). Deletions cut 4 bases from V and 7 bases from J, with 14 bases between. The CDR3 is 13 residues long. The V gene is TRBV3-1 (or the pseudogene TRBV3-2), the J gene TRBJ2-7, with D perhaps matching TRBD2 (5 bases). Sequenced input: peripheral blood. The receptor's source is a woman in her sixties or seventies with acute or convalescent COVID-19. Here the CDR3 reads CASSLRAGPEQYF. The CDR3 DNA sequence: TGTGCCAGCAGCCTGCGGGCCGGGCCGGAGCAGTACTTC.